The clone carrying this T cell receptor (beta chain) was detected only a few times. The antigen remains unidentified. Included in the TCR beta cDNA libraries were unique molecular identifiers. Out of roughly 0.85 to 10 million T cells, about 520,000 cDNA molecules were generated. Via MiXCR, TCRdb re-called the PCR reads, giving one row per CDR3 protein. This table has around 440,000 distinct CDR3 sequences, nearly 45% appearing once. The sample is drawn from a study of post-analysis software for immune sequencing data. Study observations and caveats: TRBV5-6, TRBV5-1 and TRBV20-1 were among roughly five TRBV segments more frequent in patients than controls. Controls' normalized Chao1 diversity significantly exceeded that of multiple sclerosis patients. Co-batched samples clustered tightly together by F measure.

V lost 0 bases to trimming and J lost 7 bases; unmatched junction nucleotides: 3. The CDR3 is made up of 15 amino acids. From germline, CDR1 is LGHNA and CDR2 YNFKEQ. This sequence was found in a girl under 18 with multiple sclerosis. The genes are TRBV4-2 and TRBJ2-1, with 10 bases matching TRBD1. Sequencing used blood. CDR3 protein: CASSQDGDRGNEQFF. CDR3 DNA: TGTGCCAGCAGCCAAGATGGGGACAGGGGAAATGAGCAGTTCTTC.